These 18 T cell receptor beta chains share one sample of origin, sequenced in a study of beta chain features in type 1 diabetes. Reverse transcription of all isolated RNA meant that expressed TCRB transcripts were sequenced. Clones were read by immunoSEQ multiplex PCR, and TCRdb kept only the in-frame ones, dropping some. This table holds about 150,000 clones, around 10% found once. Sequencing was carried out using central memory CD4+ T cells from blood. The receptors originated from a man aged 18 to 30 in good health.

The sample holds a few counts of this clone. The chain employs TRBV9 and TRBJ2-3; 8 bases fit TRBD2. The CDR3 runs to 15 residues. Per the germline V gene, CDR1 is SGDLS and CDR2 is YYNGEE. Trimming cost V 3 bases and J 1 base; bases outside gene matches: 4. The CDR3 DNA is TGTGCCAGCAGCGCGACTAGCGCGGGCACAGATACGCAGTATTTT. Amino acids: CASSATSAGTDTQYF.

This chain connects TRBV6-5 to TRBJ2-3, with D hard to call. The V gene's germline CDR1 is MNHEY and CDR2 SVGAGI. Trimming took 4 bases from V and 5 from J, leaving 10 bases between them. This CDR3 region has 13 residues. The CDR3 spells CASSSTWGDTQYF. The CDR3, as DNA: TGTGCCAGCAGTTCCACTTGGGGAGATACGCAGTATTTT.

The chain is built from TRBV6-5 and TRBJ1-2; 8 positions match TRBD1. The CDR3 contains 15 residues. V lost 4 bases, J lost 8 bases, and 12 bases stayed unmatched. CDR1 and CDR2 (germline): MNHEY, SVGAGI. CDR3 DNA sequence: TGTGCCAGCAGTTTGGGCTCAGGGGGCAGTGGGGGCTACACCTTC. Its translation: CASSLGSGGSGGYTF.

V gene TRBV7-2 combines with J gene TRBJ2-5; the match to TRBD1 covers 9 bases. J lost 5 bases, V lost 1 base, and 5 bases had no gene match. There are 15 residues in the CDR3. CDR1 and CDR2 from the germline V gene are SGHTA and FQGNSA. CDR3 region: CASSLGDREHETQYF. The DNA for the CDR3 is TGTGCCAGCAGCTTAGGGGACAGGGAGCACGAGACCCAGTACTTC.

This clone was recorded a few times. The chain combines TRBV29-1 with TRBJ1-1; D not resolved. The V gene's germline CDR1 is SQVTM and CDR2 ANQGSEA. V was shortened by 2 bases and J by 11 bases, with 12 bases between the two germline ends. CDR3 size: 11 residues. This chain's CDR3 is CSVERKGYAFF. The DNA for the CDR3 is TGCAGCGTTGAACGAAAGGGTTACGCTTTCTTT.

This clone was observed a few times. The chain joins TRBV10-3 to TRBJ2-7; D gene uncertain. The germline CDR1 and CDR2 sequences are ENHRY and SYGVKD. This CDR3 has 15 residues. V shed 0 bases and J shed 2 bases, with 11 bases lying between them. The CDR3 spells CAISESFPGPYEQYF. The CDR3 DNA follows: TGTGCCATCAGTGAGTCGTTCCCGGGCCCCTACGAGCAGTACTTC.

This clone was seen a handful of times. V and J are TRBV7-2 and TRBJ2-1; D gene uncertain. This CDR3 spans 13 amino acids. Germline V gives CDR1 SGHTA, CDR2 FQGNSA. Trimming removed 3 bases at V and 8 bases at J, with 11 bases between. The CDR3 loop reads CASSFRKGDEQFF. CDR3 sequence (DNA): TGTGCCAGCAGCTTCAGAAAGGGCGATGAGCAGTTCTTC.

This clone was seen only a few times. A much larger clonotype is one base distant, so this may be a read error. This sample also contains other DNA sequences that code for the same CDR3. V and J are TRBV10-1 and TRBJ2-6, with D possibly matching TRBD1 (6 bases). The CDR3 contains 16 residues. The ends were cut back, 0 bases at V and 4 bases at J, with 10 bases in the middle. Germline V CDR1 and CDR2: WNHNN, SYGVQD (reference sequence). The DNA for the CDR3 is TGCGCCAGCAGTGAGTCGCAGGGGCCCGGGGCCAACGTCCTGACTTTC. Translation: CASSESQGPGANVLTF.

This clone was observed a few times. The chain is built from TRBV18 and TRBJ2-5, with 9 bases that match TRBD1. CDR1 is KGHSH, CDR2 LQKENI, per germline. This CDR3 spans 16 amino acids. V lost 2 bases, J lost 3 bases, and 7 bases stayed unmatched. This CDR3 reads CASSPKQGQGEETQYF. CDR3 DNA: TGTGCCAGCTCACCAAAACAGGGACAGGGAGAAGAGACCCAGTACTTC. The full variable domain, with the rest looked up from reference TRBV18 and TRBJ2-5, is NAGVMQNPRHLVRRRGQEARLRCSPMKGHSHVYWYRQLPEEGLKFMVYLQKENIIDESGMPKERFSAEFPKEGPSILRIQQVVRGDSAAYFCASSPKQGQGEETQYFGPGTRLLVL.

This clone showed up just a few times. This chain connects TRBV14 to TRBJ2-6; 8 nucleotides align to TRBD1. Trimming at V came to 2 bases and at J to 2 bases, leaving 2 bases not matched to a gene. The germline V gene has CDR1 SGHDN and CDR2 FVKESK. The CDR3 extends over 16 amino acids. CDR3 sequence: CASSQHRGAGANVLTF. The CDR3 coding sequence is TGTGCCAGCAGCCAACACAGGGGGGCTGGGGCCAACGTCCTGACTTTC.

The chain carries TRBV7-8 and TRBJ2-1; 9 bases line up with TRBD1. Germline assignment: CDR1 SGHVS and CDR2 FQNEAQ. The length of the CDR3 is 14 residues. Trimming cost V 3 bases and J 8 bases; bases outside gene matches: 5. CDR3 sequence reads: CASSFSRDRDEQFF. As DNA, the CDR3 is TGTGCCAGCAGCTTCTCCCGGGACAGGGATGAGCAGTTCTTC.

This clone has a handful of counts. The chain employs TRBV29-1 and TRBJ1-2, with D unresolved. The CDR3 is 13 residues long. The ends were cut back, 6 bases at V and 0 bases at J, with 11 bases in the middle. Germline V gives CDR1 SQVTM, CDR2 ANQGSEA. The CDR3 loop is CSVMINANYGYTF. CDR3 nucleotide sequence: TGCAGCGTGATGATAAACGCTAACTATGGCTACACCTTC. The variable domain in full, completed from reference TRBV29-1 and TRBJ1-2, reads SAVISQKPSRDICQRGTSLTIQCQVDSQVTMMFWYRQQPGQSLTLIATANQGSEATYESGFVIDKFPISRPNLTFSTLTVSNMSPEDSSIYLCSVMINANYGYTFGSGTRLTVV.

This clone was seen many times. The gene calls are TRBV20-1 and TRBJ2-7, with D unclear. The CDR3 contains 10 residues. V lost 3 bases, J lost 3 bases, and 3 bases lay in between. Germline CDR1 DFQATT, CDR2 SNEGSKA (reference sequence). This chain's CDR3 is CSARVYEQYF. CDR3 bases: TGCAGTGCTAGGGTCTACGAGCAGTACTTC.

CDR3 sequence: CASSQVVGWDTGELFF. CDR3 nucleotides: TGTGCCAGCAGCCAAGTGGTGGGATGGGACACCGGGGAGCTGTTTTTT. This sequence joins TRBV14 and TRBJ2-2; D is ambiguous. Trimming shortened V by 1 base and J by 3 bases, and 12 bases separated the two germline ends. CDR3 length: 16 amino acids. Germline V lookup: CDR1 SGHDN, CDR2 FVKESK.

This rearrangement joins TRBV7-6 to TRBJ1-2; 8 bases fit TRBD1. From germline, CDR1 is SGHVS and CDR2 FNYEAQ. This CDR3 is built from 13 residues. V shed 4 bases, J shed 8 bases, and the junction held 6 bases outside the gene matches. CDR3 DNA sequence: TGTGCCAGCAGCTCCCTGACAGGGGAAGGCTACACCTTC. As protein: CASSSLTGEGYTF.

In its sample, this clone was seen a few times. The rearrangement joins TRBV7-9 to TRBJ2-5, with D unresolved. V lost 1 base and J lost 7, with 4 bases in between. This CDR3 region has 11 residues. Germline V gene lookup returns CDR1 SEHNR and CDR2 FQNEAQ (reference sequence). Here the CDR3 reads CASSLGGTQYF. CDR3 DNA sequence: TGTGCCAGCAGCTTAGGGGGGACCCAGTACTTC. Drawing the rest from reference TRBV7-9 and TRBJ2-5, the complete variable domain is DTGVSQNPRHKITKRGQNVTFRCDPISEHNRLYWYRQTLGQGPEFLTYFQNEAQLEKSRLLSDRFSAERPKGSFSTLEIQRTEQGDSAMYLCASSLGGTQYFGPGTRLLVL.

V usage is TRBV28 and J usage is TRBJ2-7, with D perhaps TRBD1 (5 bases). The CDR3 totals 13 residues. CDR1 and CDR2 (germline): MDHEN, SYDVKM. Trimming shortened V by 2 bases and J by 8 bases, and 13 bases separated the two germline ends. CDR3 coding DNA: TGTGCCAGCAGTTTAGGGTCACAGGTTAAGCAGTACTTC. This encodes CASSLGSQVKQYF.

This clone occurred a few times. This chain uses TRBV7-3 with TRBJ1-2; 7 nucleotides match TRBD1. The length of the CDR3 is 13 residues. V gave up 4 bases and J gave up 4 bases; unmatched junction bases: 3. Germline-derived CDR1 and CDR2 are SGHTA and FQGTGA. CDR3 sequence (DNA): TGTGCCAGCAGCTGGGACAGTGGCTATGGCTACACCTTC. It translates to CASSWDSGYGYTF.